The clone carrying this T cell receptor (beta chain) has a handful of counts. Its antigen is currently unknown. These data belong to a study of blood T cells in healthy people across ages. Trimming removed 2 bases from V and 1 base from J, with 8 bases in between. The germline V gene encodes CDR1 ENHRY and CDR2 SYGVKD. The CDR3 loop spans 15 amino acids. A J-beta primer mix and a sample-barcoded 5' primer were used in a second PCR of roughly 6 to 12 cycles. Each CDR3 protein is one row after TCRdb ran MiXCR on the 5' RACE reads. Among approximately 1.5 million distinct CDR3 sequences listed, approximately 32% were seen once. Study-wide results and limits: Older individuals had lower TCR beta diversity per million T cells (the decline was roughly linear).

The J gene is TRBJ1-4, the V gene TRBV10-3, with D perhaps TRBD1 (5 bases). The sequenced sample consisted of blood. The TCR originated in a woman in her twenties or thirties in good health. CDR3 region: CAISEQDKTNEKLFF. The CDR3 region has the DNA TGTGCCATCAGTGAGCAGGACAAAACTAATGAAAAACTGTTTTTT.